The 5 T cell receptor beta chains below were found in one sample sequenced in a study of blood T cell repertoires in COVID-19. Sequencing used immunoSEQ multiplex PCR; TCRdb keeps in-frame clones, though not all of them. The sample comprises more than 40,000 clones, 65% to 85% of which are singletons, and roughly 2.5% rests with the top ten. Sequencing was performed on peripheral blood. All receptors derive from a man aged 50 or older with acute or convalescent COVID-19.

The chain recombines TRBV19 with TRBJ2-7; the match to TRBD2 covers 10 bases. This CDR3 is built from 17 residues. Looked up from germline, CDR1 is LNHDA and CDR2 is SQIVND (reference sequence). The trim removed 0 bases at V and 0 bases at J, leaving 5 bases unmatched. In DNA, the CDR3 is TGTGCCAGTAGTATAGAGGTCACTAGCGGGATCTCCTACGAGCAGTACTTC. Translated: CASSIEVTSGISYEQYF.

J is TRBJ2-3 and V is TRBV5-1; D is possibly TRBD2 (6 bases). Trimming removed 4 bases from V and 2 bases from J, with 11 bases in between. The V gene's germline CDR1 is SGHRS and CDR2 YFSETQ. The length of the CDR3 is 14 residues. CDR3 sequence: CASSVLAATDTQYF. DNA for the CDR3: TGCGCCAGCAGCGTACTAGCAGCCACAGATACGCAGTATTTT.

The gene calls are TRBV28 and TRBJ1-1, with 9 bases aligning to TRBD1. V lost 8 bases, J lost 3 bases, and 10 bases stayed unmatched. The CDR3 extends over 15 amino acids. Germline loops: CDR1 MDHEN, CDR2 SYDVKM. The CDR3 bases are TGTGCCAGCTGGGGGACAGGGTCTTGGTACACTGAAGCTTTCTTT. It translates to CASWGTGSWYTEAFF.

The rearrangement links TRBV11-2 to TRBJ1-4, with TRBD1 as a possible D gene (5 bases). The V end was cut by 5 bases, the J end by 7 bases, with 14 bases between. The CDR3 loop spans 14 amino acids. CDR1 SGHAT and CDR2 FQNNGV come from the germline V gene. The CDR3 loop reads CASSPRGVTEKLFF. DNA for the CDR3: TGTGCCAGCAGCCCCCGGGGGGTTACTGAAAAACTGTTTTTT. The entire variable domain, with the rest obtained from reference TRBV11-2 and TRBJ1-4, is as follows: EAGVAQSPRYKIIEKRQSVAFWCNPISGHATLYWYQQILGQGPKLLIQFQNNGVVDDSQLPKDRFSAERLKGVDSTLKIQPAKLEDSAVYLCASSPRGVTEKLFFGSGTQLSVL.

The count of this clone is one. The V call is TRBV4-1, the J call TRBJ1-1; D is undetermined. In germline, CDR1 is MGHRA, CDR2 YSYEKL. There are 15 residues in the CDR3. Trimming cost V 1 base and J 2 bases, with 11 bases left between them. CDR3 nucleotides: TGCGCCAGCAGCCAAGTTGGTAACAGTAACACTGAAGCTTTCTTT. Protein sequence: CASSQVGNSNTEAFF.